The sequence of this T cell receptor beta chain was determined in a study of cytomegalovirus exposure and HLA in healthy donors. Study summary: It was reported in a later analysis that the approximately 110 validation repertoires used the same platform as the roughly 700 first-cohort repertoires.

Germline trimming cut 6 bases from V and 4 bases from J; bases unmatched to any gene: 10. CDR1 is SGHAT, CDR2 FQDESV, per germline (reference sequence). CDR3 length: 15 amino acids. TCRdb's copy holds only in-frame clones and misses some; the assay was immunoSEQ multiplex PCR. The sample has around 180,000 clones, roughly 84% seen once. What was sequenced was PBMCs. The TCR was taken from a man between 18 and 35 years old in good health and CMV-seropositive. The chain uses TRBV11-1 and TRBJ1-1, with TRBD1 matching 8 bases. CDR3 region: CASSPTRGRGTEAFF. CDR3 nucleotide sequence: TGTGCCAGCAGTCCCACCAGGGGGCGGGGCACTGAAGCTTTCTTT.